This note documents a single T cell receptor (beta chain) sequence. Its antigen is as yet unknown. This sample is drawn from a study of shared clonotypes between healthy human individuals. Study-level findings and limits: Only blood was sampled, and tissue TCR repertoires likely differ from blood ones.

Libraries were prepared by immunoSEQ multiplex PCR; TCRdb keeps only in-frame clonotypes and omits some of them. The sample includes around 2.1 million clones, about 93% of them seen just once. From germline, CDR1 is PRHDT and CDR2 FYEKMQ (reference sequence). The CDR3 has 15 residues. V was pared by 6 bases and J by 0 bases, with 2 bases of the junction left unmatched. Terminally differentiated effector memory CD45RA+ cells were left out of the naive CD8 fraction, which was CD45RO-negative and positively selected for CCR7. V and J are TRBV13 and TRBJ1-1, with TRBD1 identical over 12 bases. Material for sequencing was naive CD8+ T cells from PBMCs. The clonotype comes from a man aged 18-30 years in good health. Some clones in this sample may be carry-over from other donors' samples. CDR3 loop: CASRGDRGLNTEAFF. The CDR3 nucleotides read TGTGCCAGCAGAGGGGACAGGGGGCTGAACACTGAAGCTTTCTTT.